Following are 31 T cell receptor beta chains from one sample sequenced in a study of a mutant IDH1 vaccine in newly diagnosed glioma. Here immunoSEQ multiplex PCR was the method, and the copy in TCRdb shows in-frame clones only, minus some. The sample carries around 54,000 clones, approximately 80% recorded once. Indicated time point: baseline, week 1 (first vaccination visit). The treatment was: pre-vaccination baseline after standard-of-care therapy. The sequences come from PBMCs, collected from a glioma patient treated with radiotherapy, temozolomide or both. These receptors all come from a man aged 18-30 years with glioma.

The chain employs TRBV30 and TRBJ1-6; the D gene is possibly TRBD1 (5 bases). The CDR3 length is 15 residues. Germline V lookup: CDR1 GTSNPN, CDR2 SVGIG (reference sequence). The V and J ends lost 6 bases and 4 bases respectively, with 16 bases between them. CDR3 coding DNA: TGTGCCTGCCCCACCGGGGACCCATATAATTCACCCCTCCACTTT. Its translation: CACPTGDPYNSPLHF.

This chain uses TRBV19 with TRBJ1-2, with 11 bases fitting TRBD1. Germline V gene lookup returns CDR1 LNHDA and CDR2 SQIVND (reference sequence). CDR3 length: 15 residues. V lost 7 bases, J lost 10 bases, and 14 bases stayed unmatched. The CDR3 loop is CASTSTGGTGGPYTF. The CDR3 nucleotides read TGTGCCAGTACCTCAACTGGTGGGACAGGGGGGCCCTACACCTTC.

J is TRBJ1-1 and V is TRBV4-1, with a possible D match to TRBD1 (5 bases). The CDR3 consists of 15 residues. Germline V gene sequence: CDR1 MGHRA, CDR2 YSYEKL. Trimming removed 0 bases from V and 1 base from J, with 9 bases in between. This CDR3 is CASSQDAGGNTEAFF. As DNA, the CDR3 is TGCGCCAGCAGCCAAGATGCGGGGGGGAACACTGAAGCTTTCTTT.

The gene calls are TRBV14 and TRBJ2-7; D is ambiguous. With 1 base removed from V and 6 bases from J, the gap between germline ends came to 10 bases. Germline CDR1 SGHDN, CDR2 FVKESK. The CDR3 runs 13 residues. CDR3 in DNA: TGTGCCAGCAGCCAAGCTGACTGGGCCGAGCAGTACTTC. Translating gives CASSQADWAEQYF.

The V call is TRBV28, the J call TRBJ2-7; maybe TRBD1 (5 bases). Germline V lookup: CDR1 MDHEN, CDR2 SYDVKM. The germline V and J ends were trimmed by 3 bases and 6 bases, with 15 bases remaining between them. This CDR3 has 14 amino acids. CDR3 bases: TGTGCCAGCAGTTTCCAGGGTCGGTTCAGCGAGCAGTACTTC. It codes for CASSFQGRFSEQYF.

This clone was recorded only once. The chain joins TRBV4-3 to TRBJ2-6; unclear D gene. Germline loops: CDR1 LGHNA, CDR2 YSLEER. V shed 0 bases and J shed 3 bases, with 9 bases lying between them. The CDR3 length is 16 residues. CDR3 sequence reads: CASSQDVGIGANVLTF. DNA of the CDR3: TGCGCCAGCAGCCAAGATGTAGGCATTGGGGCCAACGTCCTGACTTTC.

The V call is TRBV7-2, the J call TRBJ2-5, with TRBD1 matching 7 bases. J lost 0 bases, V lost 5 bases, and 6 bases had no gene match. The germline V gene has CDR1 SGHTA and CDR2 FQGNSA. The CDR3 consists of 15 residues. CDR3 amino acids: CASSPGTAYQETQYF. The CDR3 DNA is TGTGCCAGCAGCCCCGGGACAGCGTACCAAGAGACCCAGTACTTC.

The V and J genes are TRBV5-6 and TRBJ2-3, with D unresolved. V lost 2 bases and J 2 bases, leaving 12 bases between the germline ends. Germline V lookup: CDR1 SGHDT, CDR2 YYEEEE. This CDR3 has 15 amino acids. CDR3 sequence reads: CASSFPSLATDTQYF. As DNA, the CDR3 is TGTGCCAGCAGCTTTCCCTCCTTGGCCACAGATACGCAGTATTTT.

CDR3 nucleotides: TGTGCCAGCAAGGAGGGAGGAGGAGGGTACGAGCAGTACTTC. Translated: CASKEGGGGYEQYF. This chain links TRBV6-6 with TRBJ2-7; perhaps TRBD2 as D (6 bases). CDR3 length: 14 amino acids. The V and J ends lost 7 bases and 4 bases respectively, with 17 bases between them. The V gene's germline CDR1 is MNHNY and CDR2 SVGAGI (reference sequence).

The V gene is TRBV5-4, the J gene TRBJ2-7, with 9 bases matching TRBD1. The CDR3 totals 12 residues. CDR1 SGHNT and CDR2 YYREEE come from the germline V gene (reference sequence). After removal of 0 bases from V and 12 bases from J, the junction contained 4 bases not matched to a gene. The CDR3 reads CASSLDGTGLYF. DNA for the CDR3: TGTGCCAGCAGCTTGGACGGGACAGGGTTGTACTTC.

The rearrangement joins TRBV6-4 to TRBJ1-5; D perhaps matches TRBD1 (5 bases). The V gene's germline CDR1 is MRHNA and CDR2 SNTAGT. The CDR3 contains 14 residues. Trimming pared 4 bases from V and 3 bases from J, leaving 10 bases between. The CDR3 nucleotides are TGTGCCAGCAGTGCCGACAGCCTCAATCAGCCCCAGCATTTT. This sequence encodes CASSADSLNQPQHF.

In DNA form, the CDR3 reads TGCGCCAGCAGCCGATGGGACAGGGAGGCTGGAAACACCATATATTTT. Its protein product is CASSRWDREAGNTIYF. The chain recombines TRBV5-1 with TRBJ1-3, with TRBD1 matching over 9 bases. The trim removed 4 bases at V and 2 bases at J, leaving 7 bases unmatched. The CDR3 totals 16 residues. In germline, CDR1 is SGHRS, CDR2 YFSETQ.

CDR3 in amino acids: CASSVGDGNTEAFF. The DNA of the CDR3 is TGTGCCAGCAGCGTAGGGGACGGGAACACTGAAGCTTTCTTT. V gene TRBV9 combines with J gene TRBJ1-1; possible D gene TRBD1, 5 bases. V dropped 0 bases and J dropped 1 base, with 7 bases sitting between them. This CDR3 comprises 14 residues. The germline V gene has CDR1 SGDLS and CDR2 YYNGEE.

In its sample, this clone was seen once. The chain couples TRBV5-4 to TRBJ1-2, with D unresolved. The CDR3 loop spans 16 amino acids. Germline CDR1 is SGHNT and CDR2 is YYREEE (reference sequence). Trimming cost V 0 bases and J 1 base, with 13 bases left between them. CDR3 region: CASSLGPTAFNYGYTF. CDR3 DNA: TGTGCCAGCAGCTTGGGACCCACCGCCTTTAACTATGGCTACACCTTC.

This clone was counted a few times. The J gene is TRBJ2-7, the V gene TRBV4-3; the D gene is possibly TRBD2 (7 bases). The CDR3 runs to 15 residues. Germline CDR1 LGHNA, CDR2 YSLEER. The germline V and J ends were trimmed by 4 bases and 5 bases, with 18 bases remaining between them. The CDR3 bases are TGCGCCAGCAGCCCGTCGGGGGGCGGGAGCGACGAGCAGTACTTC. Its protein is CASSPSGGGSDEQYF.

This clone was counted only a few times. The CDR3 DNA sequence: TGTGCCAGCAGTTACTCGAGTAGTAACTATGGCTACACCTTC. Protein: CASSYSSSNYGYTF. J is TRBJ1-2 and V is TRBV6-5; D gene uncertain. CDR1 is MNHEY, CDR2 SVGAGI, per germline. V lost 0 bases, J lost 1 base, and 6 bases lay in between. The CDR3 has 14 amino acids.

The rearrangement links TRBV12-5 to TRBJ2-4; tentatively, D is TRBD2 (6 bases). CDR1 and CDR2 from the germline V gene are LGHNT and FRNRAP. The V gene lost 8 bases and the J gene lost 1 base, with 24 bases spanning the gap. The length of the CDR3 is 18 residues. CDR3: CASSIAEGAHRAKNIQYF. As DNA, the CDR3 is TGTGCTAGTTCGATAGCGGAGGGTGCCCACCGGGCCAAAAACATTCAGTACTTC.

The V and J genes are TRBV30 and TRBJ1-5; D unresolved. Germline V gene sequence: CDR1 GTSNPN, CDR2 SVGIG (reference sequence). V was cut by 1 base and J by 2 bases, with 9 bases left in between. The CDR3 contains 14 residues. CDR3 in amino acids: CAWSGRGGNQPQHF. The CDR3 nucleotides are TGTGCCTGGAGTGGTCGCGGGGGCAATCAGCCCCAGCATTTT.

V gene TRBV5-1 combines with J gene TRBJ2-7; no reliable D call. From germline, CDR1 is SGHRS and CDR2 YFSETQ. CDR3 length: 13 residues. The ends were cut back, 4 bases at V and 1 base at J, with 9 bases in the middle. The CDR3: CASSLTLSYEQYF. CDR3 nucleotides: TGCGCCAGCAGCCTGACGCTTTCCTACGAGCAGTACTTC.

This clone has only a few counts. This chain links TRBV10-1 with TRBJ2-5; D is unclear. The CDR3 loop spans 14 amino acids. CDR1 and CDR2 from the germline V gene are WNHNN and SYGVQD (reference sequence). Trimming pared 2 bases from V and 5 bases from J, leaving 12 bases between. CDR3 nucleotide sequence: TGCGCCAGCAGTGAGGGGCATCCCAGGGAGACCCAGTACTTC. This encodes CASSEGHPRETQYF.

There are a few counts of this clone. This chain joins TRBV4-3 and TRBJ2-7, with 7 bases that match TRBD2. CDR3 length: 15 amino acids. J gave up 0 bases and V 2 bases, and 4 bases lay outside the gene matches. Per the germline V gene, CDR1 is LGHNA and CDR2 is YSLEER. In nucleotides, the CDR3 is TGCGCCAGCAGCCAACAAGGGGACTACTCCTACGAGCAGTACTTC. The encoded protein is CASSQQGDYSYEQYF.

Only a few counts were recorded for this clone. The genes are TRBV9 and TRBJ1-1; D gene unclear. Germline V CDR1 and CDR2: SGDLS, YYNGEE. V was cut by 4 bases and J by 1 base, with 8 bases left in between. CDR3 length: 13 residues. The chain's CDR3 is CASSRSRNTEAFF. In nucleotides, the CDR3 is TGTGCCAGCAGCCGCTCTAGGAACACTGAAGCTTTCTTT.

This chain connects TRBV10-3 to TRBJ2-7; the D gene is possibly TRBD1 (6 bases). CDR3 length: 14 residues. V was shortened by 10 bases and J by 6 bases, with 22 bases between the two germline ends. Germline CDR1 ENHRY, CDR2 SYGVKD. The CDR3 sequence is CATQGSQGESEQYF. CDR3 sequence (DNA): TGTGCCACCCAGGGGTCACAGGGAGAATCCGAGCAGTACTTC.

The chain carries TRBV6-6 and TRBJ1-1, with 7 bases that match TRBD1. After removal of 6 bases from V and 0 bases from J, the junction contained 7 bases not matched to a gene. This CDR3 region has 15 residues. Germline CDR1 MNHNY, CDR2 SVGAGI (reference sequence). CDR3 in DNA: TGTGCCAGCAGCCGGGACAGCCGCATGAACACTGAAGCTTTCTTT. Amino acids: CASSRDSRMNTEAFF.

The J gene is TRBJ1-1, the V gene TRBV2, with no clear D. V was pared by 10 bases and J by 1 base, with 10 bases between. The V gene's germline CDR1 is SNHLY and CDR2 FYNNEI. The CDR3 contains 12 residues. CDR3 sequence: CATDEENTEAFF. Here the CDR3 DNA reads TGTGCCACCGACGAGGAGAACACTGAAGCTTTCTTT.

This rearrangement joins TRBV27 to TRBJ2-3; D possibly corresponds to TRBD1 (5 bases). The V end lost 5 bases, the J end lost 8 bases, and 14 bases lay between the germline ends. Looked up from germline, CDR1 is MNHEY and CDR2 is SMNVEV (reference sequence). The CDR3 spans 13 residues. CDR3: CASSLWPQGTQYF. The CDR3 coding sequence is TGTGCCAGCAGTCTCTGGCCCCAGGGTACGCAGTATTTT.

V and J are TRBV5-1 and TRBJ1-2, with D hard to call. V shed 0 bases and J shed 2 bases, with 5 bases lying between them. The CDR3 consists of 13 residues. Germline V gene sequence: CDR1 SGHRS, CDR2 YFSETQ. CDR3 DNA sequence: TGCGCCAGCAGCTTGGTAGGGAACTATGGCTACACCTTC. Its translation is CASSLVGNYGYTF.

This chain connects TRBV4-2 to TRBJ2-3; TRBD2 matches at 10 bases. Germline CDR1 LGHNA, CDR2 YNFKEQ. The CDR3 spans 19 residues. V dropped 0 bases and J dropped 4; count of bases not matched to a gene: 13. The CDR3 nucleotides are TGTGCCAGCAGCCAAGATCCCCCCCCTAGCGGGAGATTCTCAGATACGCAGTATTTT. Its protein product is CASSQDPPPSGRFSDTQYF.

The V gene is TRBV6-5, the J gene TRBJ1-2, with TRBD1 matching 9 bases. The CDR3 is made up of 14 amino acids. The V segment lost 6 bases and the J segment 3 bases; nucleotides outside the gene matches: 5. CDR1 and CDR2 from the germline V gene are MNHEY and SVGAGI. This CDR3 is CASRGQGDYYGYTF. CDR3 nucleotide sequence: TGTGCCAGCAGGGGACAGGGAGACTACTATGGCTACACCTTC.

This rearrangement joins TRBV19 to TRBJ1-2, with TRBD1 identical over 9 bases. J lost 4 bases, V lost 6 bases, and 12 bases had no gene match. Germline assignment: CDR1 LNHDA and CDR2 SQIVND (reference sequence). The CDR3 runs to 16 residues. CDR3 loop: CASRVGGTGIRYGYTF. The CDR3 coding sequence is TGTGCCAGTAGGGTAGGGGGGACAGGGATTCGCTATGGCTACACCTTC.

The chain combines TRBV5-1 with TRBJ2-2; D is unclear. CDR3 length: 15 residues. Germline V gene sequence: CDR1 SGHRS, CDR2 YFSETQ. Trimming left V 0 bases short and J 1 base short, with 7 bases between. The CDR3 reads CASSLDGLNTGELFF. CDR3 DNA sequence: TGCGCCAGCAGCTTGGACGGATTGAACACCGGGGAGCTGTTTTTT.